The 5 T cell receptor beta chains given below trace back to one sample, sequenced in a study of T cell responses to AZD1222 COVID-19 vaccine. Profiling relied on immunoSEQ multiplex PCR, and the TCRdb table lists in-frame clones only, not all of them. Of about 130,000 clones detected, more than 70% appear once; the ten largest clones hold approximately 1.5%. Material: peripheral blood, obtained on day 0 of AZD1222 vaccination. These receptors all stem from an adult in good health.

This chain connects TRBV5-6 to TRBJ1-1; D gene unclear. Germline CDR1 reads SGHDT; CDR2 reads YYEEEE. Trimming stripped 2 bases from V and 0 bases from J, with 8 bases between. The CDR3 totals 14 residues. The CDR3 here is CASSFREMNTEAFF. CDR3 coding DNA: TGTGCCAGCAGCTTCCGGGAGATGAACACTGAAGCTTTCTTT.

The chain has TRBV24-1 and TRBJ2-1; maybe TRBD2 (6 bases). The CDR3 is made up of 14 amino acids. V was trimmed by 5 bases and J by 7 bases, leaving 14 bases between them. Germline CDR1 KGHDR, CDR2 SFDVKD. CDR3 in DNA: TGTGCCACCAGTGGGTTCGGGACTGAGAATGAGCAGTTCTTC. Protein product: CATSGFGTENEQFF.

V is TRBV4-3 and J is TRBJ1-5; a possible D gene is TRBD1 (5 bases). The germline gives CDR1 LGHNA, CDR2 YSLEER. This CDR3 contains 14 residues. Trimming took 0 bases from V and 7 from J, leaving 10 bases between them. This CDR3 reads CASSQDRGDQPQHF. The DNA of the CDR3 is TGCGCCAGCAGCCAAGATCGCGGGGACCAGCCCCAGCATTTT.

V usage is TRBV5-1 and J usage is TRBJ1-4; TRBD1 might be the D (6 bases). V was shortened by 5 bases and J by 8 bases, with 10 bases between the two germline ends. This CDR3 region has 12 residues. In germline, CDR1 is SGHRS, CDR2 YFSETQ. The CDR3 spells CASRGGVEKLFF. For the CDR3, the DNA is TGCGCCAGCAGAGGGGGGGTCGAAAAACTGTTTTTT. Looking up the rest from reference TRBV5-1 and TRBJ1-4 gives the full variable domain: KAGVTQTPRYLIKTRGQQVTLSCSPISGHRSVSWYQQTPGQGLQFLFEYFSETQRNKGNFPGRFSGRQFSNSRSEMNVSTLELGDSALYLCASRGGVEKLFFGSGTQLSVL.

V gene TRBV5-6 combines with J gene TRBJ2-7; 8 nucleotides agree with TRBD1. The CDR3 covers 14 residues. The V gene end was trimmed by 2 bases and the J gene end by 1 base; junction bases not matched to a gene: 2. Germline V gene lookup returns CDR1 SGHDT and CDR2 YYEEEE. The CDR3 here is CASSFGQGSYEQYF. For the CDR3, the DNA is TGTGCCAGCAGCTTCGGACAGGGATCCTACGAGCAGTACTTC. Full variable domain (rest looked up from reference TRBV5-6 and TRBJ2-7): DAGVTQSPTHLIKTRGQQVTLRCSPKSGHDTVSWYQQALGQGPQFIFQYYEEEERQRGNFPDRFSGHQFPNYSSELNVNALLLGDSALYLCASSFGQGSYEQYFGPGTRLTVT.